This T cell receptor (beta chain) was sequenced for a study of beta chain features in type 1 diabetes. Study-wide background: Patients did not differ from healthy donors in age, gender or cell yield.

In its sample, this clone was seen a few times. Its antigen is unknown. Populations obtained by sorting all exceeded 98% purity. Study-wide results and limits: Insertions were fewer and deletions more numerous at VDJ junctions in type 1 diabetes patients.

Sequencing targeted expressed TCRB transcripts, as all isolated RNA had been reverse transcribed. The protocol was immunoSEQ multiplex PCR, while the TCRdb copy is restricted to in-frame clones and leaves out a portion. The sample has almost 250,000 clones; around an eighth are singletons. The clonotype was recovered from a woman between 40 and 50 years old in good health. The sequencing input was naive CD4+ T cells from blood.

The CDR3 loop reads CASGLDRGSSYEQYF. In DNA, the CDR3 is TGCGCCAGCGGACTCGACAGGGGATCCTCCTACGAGCAGTACTTC. The J gene is TRBJ2-7, the V gene TRBV4-3; 8 bases map to TRBD1. The germline CDR1 and CDR2 sequences are LGHNA and YSLEER. The V and J ends lost 8 bases and 0 bases, in that order; junction bases with no gene match: 9. The CDR3 is 15 amino acids.